The rows below give T cell receptor beta chains drawn from one sample of a study of blood T cell repertoires in COVID-19. The assay was immunoSEQ multiplex PCR, and TCRdb's table has in-frame clones only and misses some. The sample includes about 110,000 clones, 75% to 85% of them seen just once. The sample comprised peripheral blood. The receptors stem from a man older than 75 with COVID-19, enrolled during active disease. Each CDR3 is given with its conserved first and last residue. A D gene is named only where the DNA matches it firmly. Where a row states a size, it is once, few, many or the class of an expanded clone; other rows omit it.

V: TRBV4-2; D: -; size: -; J: TRBJ2-2; CDR3: CASSQEEGWAANTGELFF; DNA: TGTGCCAGCAGCCAAGAAGAGGGTTGGGCAGCGAACACCGGGGAGCTGTTTTTT
V: TRBV28; D: -; size: -; J: TRBJ2-1; CDR3: CACYSYDRNNEQFF; DNA: TGTGCCTGCTATTCATATGACAGGAACAATGAGCAGTTCTTC
V: TRBV28; D: TRBD2; size: -; J: TRBJ2-5; CDR3: CASSPRTSGRVTQYF; DNA: TGTGCCAGCAGTCCCAGGACTAGCGGGAGGGTGACCCAGTACTTC
V: TRBV6-5; D: -; size: -; J: TRBJ2-7; CDR3: CASRNRAYEQYF; DNA: TGTGCCAGCAGGAACAGGGCCTACGAGCAGTACTTC
V: TRBV19; D: TRBD2; size: -; J: TRBJ2-7; CDR3: CASSISPGTSGSYEQYF; DNA: TGTGCCAGTAGTATATCCCCCGGGACTAGCGGTTCCTACGAGCAGTACTTC
V: TRBV7-9; D: TRBD1; size: -; J: TRBJ2-3; CDR3: CASSGVGQGVTDTQYF; DNA: TGTGCCAGCAGCGGCGTTGGACAGGGGGTCACAGATACGCAGTATTTT
V: TRBV25-1; D: -; size: -; J: TRBJ1-3; CDR3: CASSEYTGTGNTIYF; DNA: TGTGCCAGCAGTGAATATACCGGGACTGGAAACACCATATATTTT
V: TRBV3-1/TRBV3-2; D: -; size: -; J: TRBJ2-5; CDR3: CASSPYPNPRKETQYF; DNA: TGTGCCAGCAGCCCCTATCCAAACCCCCGTAAAGAGACCCAGTACTTC
V: TRBV28; D: TRBD1; size: many; J: TRBJ1-5; CDR3: CASSLQGGLHQPQHF; DNA: TGTGCCAGCAGTCTCCAGGGGGGTCTGCATCAGCCCCAGCATTTT
V: TRBV9; D: -; size: -; J: TRBJ2-1; CDR3: CASSGSEQFF; DNA: TGTGCCAGCAGCGGGAGTGAGCAGTTCTTC
V: TRBV5-1; D: -; size: -; J: TRBJ2-3; CDR3: CASRKATSTDTQYF; DNA: TGCGCCAGCAGGAAAGCGACTAGCACAGATACGCAGTATTTT
V: TRBV7-9; D: TRBD1; size: once; J: TRBJ2-5; CDR3: CASSPTAGGLETQYF; DNA: TGTGCCAGCAGCCCGACTGCAGGGGGCTTAGAGACCCAGTACTTC
V: TRBV18; D: -; size: -; J: TRBJ1-6; CDR3: CASSPQGPREPLHF; DNA: TGTGCCAGCTCACCACAGGGGCCCAGGGAACCCCTCCACTTT
V: TRBV29-1; D: -; size: -; J: TRBJ1-6; CDR3: CSVEERRGSPLHF; DNA: TGCAGCGTTGAAGAACGAAGGGGCTCACCCCTCCACTTT
V: TRBV7-8; D: TRBD1; size: -; J: TRBJ1-2; CDR3: CASSLGGTGGIHAEDYGYTF; DNA: TGTGCCAGCAGCCTAGGCGGGACAGGGGGTATACACGCGGAGGACTATGGCTACACCTTC
V: TRBV5-1; D: -; size: -; J: TRBJ2-7; CDR3: CASSLAAGTYEQYF; DNA: TGCGCCAGCAGCTTGGCCGCGGGGACCTACGAGCAGTACTTC
V: TRBV7-3; D: TRBD1; size: -; J: TRBJ2-2; CDR3: CASSRQGGRAGELFF; DNA: TGTGCCAGCAGCCGACAGGGTGGTCGGGCCGGGGAGCTGTTTTTT
V: TRBV28; D: TRBD2; size: -; J: TRBJ2-7; CDR3: CASKRTSGRSYEQYF; DNA: TGTGCCAGCAAGCGGACTAGCGGGAGGTCCTACGAGCAGTACTTC
V: TRBV6-2/TRBV6-3; D: TRBD1; size: -; J: TRBJ2-7; CDR3: CASSPGTGQSYEQYF; DNA: TGTGCCAGCAGCCCTGGGACAGGGCAGTCCTACGAGCAGTACTTC
V: TRBV5-1; D: TRBD2; size: few; J: TRBJ2-7; CDR3: CASSLDTSGSEQYF; DNA: TGCGCCAGCAGCTTGGATACTAGCGGGAGCGAGCAGTACTTC
V: TRBV5-1; D: TRBD1; size: -; J: TRBJ1-2; CDR3: CASSSGQGANYGYTF; DNA: TGCGCCAGCAGCTCGGGACAGGGGGCGAATTATGGCTACACCTTC
V: TRBV18; D: TRBD1; size: -; J: TRBJ1-2; CDR3: CASSPRTGTEGLYGYTF; DNA: TGTGCCAGCTCACCTCGGACAGGGACCGAGGGGCTCTATGGCTACACCTTC
V: TRBV5-4; D: TRBD1; size: few; J: TRBJ2-1; CDR3: CASSLVGTGRDNEQFF; DNA: TGTGCCAGCAGCTTGGTTGGGACAGGGAGGGACAATGAGCAGTTCTTC
V: TRBV6-5; D: -; size: many; J: TRBJ2-2; CDR3: CASSLLEAWELFF; DNA: TGTGCCAGCAGCCTCTTAGAAGCTTGGGAGCTGTTTTTT
V: TRBV7-3; D: TRBD1; size: -; J: TRBJ1-6; CDR3: CASSVQGWYNSPLHF; DNA: TGTGCCAGCAGCGTACAGGGGTGGTATAATTCACCCCTCCACTTT
V: TRBV10-3; D: TRBD1; size: -; J: TRBJ2-1; CDR3: CAISEVGTGAPNEQFF; DNA: TGTGCCATCAGTGAGGTGGGGACAGGGGCGCCCAATGAGCAGTTCTTC
V: TRBV29-1; D: -; size: -; J: TRBJ2-7; CDR3: CSVAVAENSYEQYF; DNA: TGCAGCGTTGCGGTAGCGGAAAACTCCTACGAGCAGTACTTC
V: TRBV10-3; D: -; size: -; J: TRBJ2-3; CDR3: CALGGGEGDTQYF; DNA: TGTGCCTTGGGGGGCGGGGAGGGAGATACGCAGTATTTT
V: TRBV11-2; D: TRBD2; size: -; J: TRBJ2-1; CDR3: CASSRGTSGSFLMQFF; DNA: TGTGCCAGCAGCAGGGGGACTAGCGGGAGTTTTTTGATGCAGTTCTTC
V: TRBV2; D: TRBD2; size: -; J: TRBJ2-1; CDR3: CASREREGRNEQFF; DNA: TGTGCCAGCCGTGAGCGGGAGGGGAGGAATGAGCAGTTCTTC
V: TRBV28; D: TRBD1; size: -; J: TRBJ1-2; CDR3: CASSLFSQGASGYTF; DNA: TGTGCCAGCAGTTTATTCTCACAGGGGGCAAGTGGCTACACCTTC
V: TRBV4-1; D: -; size: -; J: TRBJ2-1; CDR3: CASSLEDSPYNEQFF; DNA: TGCGCCAGCAGCCTAGAGGACAGCCCCTACAATGAGCAGTTCTTC
V: TRBV6-1; D: -; size: -; J: TRBJ2-1; CDR3: CASSELVRWEQFF; DNA: TGTGCCAGCAGTGAACTAGTAAGATGGGAGCAGTTCTTC
V: TRBV5-1; D: -; size: -; J: TRBJ1-2; CDR3: CASSLGGGRSYGYTF; DNA: TGCGCCAGCAGCTTGGGGGGCGGCCGATCCTATGGCTACACCTTC
V: TRBV19; D: -; size: -; J: TRBJ1-4; CDR3: CASKSGGATNEKLFF; DNA: TGTGCCAGTAAGAGTGGGGGGGCCACTAATGAAAAACTGTTTTTT
V: TRBV5-1; D: TRBD2; size: -; J: TRBJ2-1; CDR3: CASSSGLASNEQFF; DNA: TGCGCCAGCAGCTCGGGACTAGCGAGCAATGAGCAGTTCTTC
V: TRBV4-1; D: TRBD1; size: many; J: TRBJ1-2; CDR3: CASSPGQGALYGYTF; DNA: TGCGCCAGCAGCCCCGGACAGGGAGCCCTCTATGGCTACACCTTC
V: TRBV5-4; D: -; size: -; J: TRBJ2-3; CDR3: CASSLEGVADTQYF; DNA: TGTGCCAGCAGCTTGGAAGGGGTAGCAGATACGCAGTATTTT
V: TRBV6-9; D: TRBD1; size: once; J: TRBJ1-5; CDR3: CASSYTATGDCQPQHF; DNA: TGTGCCAGCAGTTATACCGCGACAGGGGATTGTCAGCCCCAGCATTTT
V: TRBV5-1; D: -; size: -; J: TRBJ2-2; CDR3: CASSVQGPTGELFF; DNA: TGCGCCAGCAGCGTACAGGGCCCCACCGGGGAGCTGTTTTTT
V: TRBV28; D: -; size: -; J: TRBJ2-7; CDR3: CATYGVAAGQYF; DNA: TGTGCCACCTACGGGGTGGCGGCAGGGCAGTACTTC
V: TRBV2; D: -; size: -; J: TRBJ1-5; CDR3: CASSPAENYSNQPQHF; DNA: TGTGCCAGCTCCCCCGCGGAGAATTATAGCAATCAGCCCCAGCATTTT
V: TRBV28; D: -; size: few; J: TRBJ2-7; CDR3: CASSPAPSEQYF; DNA: TGTGCCAGCAGTCCTGCGCCTAGCGAGCAGTACTTC
V: TRBV28; D: -; size: -; J: TRBJ1-4; CDR3: CASSFWAGNLKLFF; DNA: TGTGCCAGCAGTTTTTGGGCAGGGAACCTTAAACTGTTTTTT
V: TRBV19; D: TRBD1; size: -; J: TRBJ1-5; CDR3: CASTSTDRGLAQPQHF; DNA: TGTGCCAGTACCAGCACCGACAGGGGGCTAGCTCAGCCCCAGCATTTT
V: TRBV19; D: -; size: -; J: TRBJ1-4; CDR3: CASSVQGGKLFF; DNA: TGTGCCAGTAGTGTACAGGGTGGGAAACTGTTTTTT
V: TRBV6-5; D: TRBD1; size: few; J: TRBJ2-2; CDR3: CASSLGQGELFF; DNA: TGTGCCAGCAGCCTGGGACAGGGGGAGCTGTTTTTT
V: TRBV6-5; D: -; size: -; J: TRBJ2-7; CDR3: CASSTAGSAAEYF; DNA: TGTGCCAGCAGCACAGCCGGGAGCGCCGCAGAGTACTTC
V: TRBV18; D: -; size: -; J: TRBJ2-7; CDR3: CASSPDTGTPISYEQYF; DNA: TGTGCCAGCTCACCAGACACCGGGACACCCATCTCCTACGAGCAGTACTTC